This T cell receptor beta chain was identified during a study of blood T cell repertoires in COVID-19. The overall study: Italy, Spain and the United States were the sources of the convalescent and acute COVID-19 samples.

As originally analysed: By means of reference gene primer amplification, nucleated cell counts were estimated. Data came from immunoSEQ multiplex PCR; TCRdb stores just in-frame clones and leaves some out. V and J calls and clone size are those listed in that table; D and trimming were worked out from the DNA. The table records around 91,000 clones, 79% of them present only once. Germline V gene data show CDR1 as KGHDR and CDR2 as SFDVKD. The CDR3 is 14 amino acids. J gave up 10 bases and V 7 bases, and 10 bases lay outside the gene matches. The chain combines TRBV24-1 with TRBJ2-1, with TRBD1 matching over 9 bases. The receptor was derived from a woman aged 80 or over with active or convalescent COVID-19. Sequencing was performed on peripheral blood. DNA of the CDR3: TGTGCCACCAGCGAGGGGACAGGGTGGAAAGAGCAGTTCTTC. Translating gives CATSEGTGWKEQFF.